These T cell receptor beta chains were read from a single sample in a study of OX40 agonist ivuxolimab in advanced cancers. The method was immunoSEQ multiplex PCR; TCRdb's version includes in-frame clones alone and lacks a portion of them. This sample has around 95,000 clones, with 90% found just once. The source material was CD4+ or CD8+ T cells sorted from blood, sampled in a trial of the OX40 agonist ivuxolimab. The receptor set was obtained from an adult with an advanced solid tumor such as melanoma, head and neck, liver or kidney cancer. Each CDR3 is given with its conserved first and last residue. D genes are given only for firm matches. Size is omitted from some rows. Given values are once, few, many or a class for expanded clones.

j_gene,abundance,d_gene,v_gene,CDR3nt,CDR3aa
TRBJ2-1,-,TRBD2,TRBV27,TGTGCCAGCAGTCCTAGCGGGAGGGTCTACAATGAGCAGTTCTTC,CASSPSGRVYNEQFF
TRBJ1-3,-,-,TRBV7-9,TGTGCCAGCAGGAGCGGGGGCTCTGGAAACACCATATATTTT,CASRSGGSGNTIYF
TRBJ2-1,-,-,TRBV9,TGTGCCAGCAGTCGAGATGTCAGGGATGAGCAGTTCTTC,CASSRDVRDEQFF
TRBJ2-3,-,-,TRBV20-1,TGCAGTGTAGGCGGCACAGATACGCAGTATTTT,CSVGGTDTQYF
TRBJ1-2,few,-,TRBV25-1,TGTGCCAGCTGGGAGGGACTCCATGGCTACACCTTC,CASWEGLHGYTF
TRBJ2-1,once,TRBD2,TRBV19,TGTGCCAGTAGTCCAGCGGGACCCTACAATGAGCAGTTCTTC,CASSPAGPYNEQFF
TRBJ2-5,-,-,TRBV7-9,TGTGCCAGCAGCTTATTGGGGCGCAGGCGCCAAGAGACCCAGTACTTC,CASSLLGRRRQETQYF
TRBJ1-5,-,-,TRBV9,TGTGCCAGCAGCATGAGGGAGAGCTCGCCCCAGCATTTT,CASSMRESSPQHF
TRBJ2-1,-,-,TRBV15,TGTGCCACCAGCAGAGTAACCGGGAAGAAGCAGTTCTTC,CATSRVTGKKQFF
TRBJ2-2,-,-,TRBV18,TGTGCCAGCTCACCGGGGAGCGCGAACACCGGGGAGCTGTTTTTT,CASSPGSANTGELFF
TRBJ1-2,-,-,TRBV7-8,TGTGCCAGCAGCTTGGACTCGGCCGGGAGCTACACCTTC,CASSLDSAGSYTF
TRBJ2-5,-,-,TRBV5-4,TGTGCCAGCAACTTTGACGGGAGAAAACAAGAGACCCAGTACTTC,CASNFDGRKQETQYF
TRBJ2-3,-,-,TRBV5-1,TGCGCCAGCAGCTTGGGACGCGGTTTCTCGGATACGCAGTATTTT,CASSLGRGFSDTQYF
TRBJ2-3,-,TRBD1,TRBV10-3,TGTGCCATCAGTGATATGGGACAGGGCCCCGGTACGCAGTATTTT,CAISDMGQGPGTQYF
TRBJ2-2,-,-,TRBV19,TGTGCCAGTAGTCCCTTGGGAGGCACCGGGGAGCTGTTTTTT,CASSPLGGTGELFF
TRBJ1-2,-,-,TRBV28,TGTGCCAGCAGTGCCCTGACCGGCGGCTATGGCTACACCTTC,CASSALTGGYGYTF
TRBJ1-2,-,-,TRBV6-6,TGTGCCAGCAGCCCTCCGGGGTGGGGTGGCTACACCTTC,CASSPPGWGGYTF
TRBJ2-1,-,TRBD2,TRBV19,TGTGCCAGTAGTCCCGGACTAGCGGAACCCTACAATGAGCAGTTCTTC,CASSPGLAEPYNEQFF
TRBJ2-5,-,-,TRBV13,TGTGCCAGCAGGAACAGAAACCAAGAGACCCAGTACTTC,CASRNRNQETQYF
TRBJ2-3,-,TRBD2,TRBV7-9,TGTGCCAGCAGGCCTAGCGGGAGTACAGATACGCAGTATTTT,CASRPSGSTDTQYF
TRBJ1-2,-,-,TRBV11-2,TGTGCCAGCAGCTCACGACTCACCTATGGCTACACCTTC,CASSSRLTYGYTF
TRBJ2-5,-,-,TRBV6-5,TGTGCCAGCAGTTACCGGGGACTCCAAGAGACCCAGTACTTC,CASSYRGLQETQYF
TRBJ2-3,-,TRBD2,TRBV9,TGTGCCAGCAGCGTAGGACTAGCGATAGATACGCAGTATTTT,CASSVGLAIDTQYF
TRBJ2-1,-,-,TRBV5-4,TGTGCCAGCAGCACCGGACGCCAAAGCTCCTACAATGAGCAGTTCTTC,CASSTGRQSSYNEQFF
TRBJ1-3,-,-,TRBV28,TGTGCCAGCAGTTTACCGGGGGAAGGAAACACCATATATTTT,CASSLPGEGNTIYF
TRBJ2-1,-,-,TRBV18,TGTGCCAGCTCACCCAGGGGTAGCTCCTACAATGAGCAGTTCTTC,CASSPRGSSYNEQFF
TRBJ1-5,-,TRBD1,TRBV18,TGTGCCAGCTCAAGGACAGGGGGCGTTCAGAATCAGCCCCAGCATTTT,CASSRTGGVQNQPQHF
TRBJ2-1,-,-,TRBV11-2,TGTGCCAGCAGCTTAAAGGCAGGGGCGAACAATGAGCAGTTCTTC,CASSLKAGANNEQFF
TRBJ2-3,-,TRBD1,TRBV5-1,TGCGCCAGCAGCATAGGACGACAGGGGACAGATACGCAGTATTTT,CASSIGRQGTDTQYF
TRBJ2-7,-,TRBD2,TRBV4-2,TGTGCCAGCAGCCAAGTCGCGGGGGGGTCCTACGAGCAGTACTTC,CASSQVAGGSYEQYF
TRBJ2-1,-,TRBD2,TRBV11-3,TGTGCCAGCAGCCCCGGGAGGGGAAGTGGGACTGAGCAGTTCTTC,CASSPGRGSGTEQFF
TRBJ2-2,-,-,TRBV19,TGTGCCAGTAGTATGAGGTCCGGGACACCGAACACCGGGGAGCTGTTTTTT,CASSMRSGTPNTGELFF
TRBJ1-2,-,-,TRBV10-3,TGTGCCATCAGTGAGGACCGACAGTCTATTGGCTACACCTTC,CAISEDRQSIGYTF
TRBJ2-7,-,-,TRBV30,TGTGCCTGGAGTTTCTCGTACCGGGACACCTTCTACGAGCAGTACTTC,CAWSFSYRDTFYEQYF
TRBJ2-5,-,TRBD1,TRBV27,TGTGCCAGCAGAACGGGACAGGGAAGAGGAGAGACCCAGTACTTC,CASRTGQGRGETQYF
TRBJ2-7,-,TRBD1,TRBV19,TGTGCCAGTAGCGGGACAGGCGATAGCTACGAGCAGTACTTC,CASSGTGDSYEQYF
TRBJ1-1,-,-,TRBV19,TGTGCCAGTAGTGCGGACGTCGGGAACACTGAAGCTTTCTTT,CASSADVGNTEAFF
TRBJ2-7,-,-,TRBV21-1,TGTGCCAGCAGCAAGGGGCCGAGACGACTGCCTAACGAGCAGTACTTC,CASSKGPRRLPNEQYF
TRBJ2-3,once,TRBD1,TRBV28,TGTGCCAGCAGTCTGACAGGGGACCACACAGATACGCAGTATTTT,CASSLTGDHTDTQYF
TRBJ1-5,-,TRBD1,TRBV19,TGTGCCAGTAGTACTGGGACAGGGGGCGGCAATCAGCCCCAGCATTTT,CASSTGTGGGNQPQHF
TRBJ1-1,few,-,TRBV30,TGTAGTGGTCGACTAAGATGGGACACTGAAGCTTTCTTT,CSGRLRWDTEAFF
TRBJ1-2,-,-,TRBV18,TGTGCCAGCTCACCACCGTCAACAGGGATCTATGGCTACACCTTC,CASSPPSTGIYGYTF